Described below is a single T cell receptor beta chain sequence and its context. These data are taken from a study of shared clonotypes between healthy human individuals. Deletions cut 6 bases from V and 6 bases from J, with 18 bases between. The germline V gene encodes CDR1 SNHLY and CDR2 FYNNEI. The CDR3 totals 15 residues. Across several immunoSEQ plates, the genomic DNA of each subset was split evenly. The method was immunoSEQ multiplex PCR; TCRdb's version includes in-frame clones alone and lacks a portion of them. In the table there are about 680,000 clones, about two thirds of which are singletons.

The rearrangement links TRBV2 to TRBJ2-1; D perhaps matches TRBD2 (5 bases). The source material was memory CD4+ T cells sorted from blood. As to subset: CD45RA-negative fraction. The clonotype was recovered from a woman younger than 45 in good health. CDR3 loop: CASRGDLTRFNEQFF. In nucleotides, the CDR3 is TGTGCCAGCAGGGGAGACCTAACTAGGTTCAATGAGCAGTTCTTC.